Sequencing of this TCR beta chain was carried out in a study of cytomegalovirus exposure and HLA in healthy donors. Study-level information: T cells numbering about 200 million yielded 117 million unique TCR beta sequences in an earlier analysis.

V was shortened by 0 bases and J by 0 bases, with 9 bases between the two germline ends. Germline values: CDR1 SGDLS, CDR2 YYNGEE. The CDR3 length is 15 residues. The PCR ran on 60 Vbeta and 13 Jbeta primers. Libraries were prepared by immunoSEQ multiplex PCR; TCRdb keeps only in-frame clonotypes and omits some of them. This table has roughly 170,000 clones, about three quarters appearing once. Turning to this clone: Its antigen is currently unknown.

Overall study findings and caveats: Across donors, most TCRs were seen rarely, yet some public ones were widespread. Presence/absence analyses took donor sequencing depth as roughly uniform.

V is TRBV9 and J is TRBJ1-1; D uncertain. Sequencing input: PBMCs. This clonotype was obtained from a girl aged 10-17 years in good health and CMV-seronegative. The CDR3 loop reads CASSVGLDMNTEAFF. The DNA for the CDR3 is TGTGCCAGCAGCGTAGGGTTAGACATGAACACTGAAGCTTTCTTT.